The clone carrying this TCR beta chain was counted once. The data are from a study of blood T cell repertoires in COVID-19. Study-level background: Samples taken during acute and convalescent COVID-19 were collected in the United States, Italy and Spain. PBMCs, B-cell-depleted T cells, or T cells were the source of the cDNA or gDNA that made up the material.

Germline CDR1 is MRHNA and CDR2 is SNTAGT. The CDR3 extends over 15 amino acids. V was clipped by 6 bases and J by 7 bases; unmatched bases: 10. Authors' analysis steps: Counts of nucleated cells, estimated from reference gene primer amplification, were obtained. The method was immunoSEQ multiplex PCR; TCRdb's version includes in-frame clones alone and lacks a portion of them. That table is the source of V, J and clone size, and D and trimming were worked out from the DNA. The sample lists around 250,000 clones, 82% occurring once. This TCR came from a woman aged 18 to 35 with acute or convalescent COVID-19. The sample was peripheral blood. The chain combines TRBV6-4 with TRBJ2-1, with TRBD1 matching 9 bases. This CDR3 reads CASSAAGTGLNEQFF. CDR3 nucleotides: TGTGCCAGCAGCGCGGCCGGGACAGGGTTGAATGAGCAGTTCTTC.